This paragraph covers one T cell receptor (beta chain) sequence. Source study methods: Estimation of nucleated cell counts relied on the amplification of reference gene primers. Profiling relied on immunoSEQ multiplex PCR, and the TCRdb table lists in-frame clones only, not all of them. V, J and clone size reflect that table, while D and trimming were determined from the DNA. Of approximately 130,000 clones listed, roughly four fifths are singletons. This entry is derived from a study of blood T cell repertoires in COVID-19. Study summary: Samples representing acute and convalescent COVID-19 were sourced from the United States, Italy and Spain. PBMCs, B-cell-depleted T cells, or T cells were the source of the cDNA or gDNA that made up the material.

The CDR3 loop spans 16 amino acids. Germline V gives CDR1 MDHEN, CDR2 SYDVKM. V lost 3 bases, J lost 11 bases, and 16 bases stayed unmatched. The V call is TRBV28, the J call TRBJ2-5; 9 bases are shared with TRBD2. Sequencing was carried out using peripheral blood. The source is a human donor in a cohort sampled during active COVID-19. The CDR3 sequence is CASSLTRGAGGPSQYF. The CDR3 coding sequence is TGTGCCAGCAGTTTGACCCGAGGAGCGGGGGGCCCGTCTCAGTACTTC.